This T cell receptor (beta chain) was captured by sequencing in a study of OX40 agonist ivuxolimab in advanced cancers. Turning to the study itself: At doses from 0.01 to 10 mg/kg, patients were given intravenous ivuxolimab every 2 weeks. Participants could have had prior anti-PD-1, anti-PD-L1 or anti-CTLA-4 therapy, and about 37% had some. Findings and caveats of the study: The mean number of expanded clones was higher in CD8+ T cells than in CD4+.

Assay: immunoSEQ multiplex PCR; the TCRdb copy retains only in-frame clones and omits some. This table holds 50,000 to 65,000 clones, 85% to 95% found once. Turning to this clone: No antigen is known for it.

CDR3 length: 14 residues. The V segment lost 3 bases and the J segment 5 bases; nucleotides outside the gene matches: 4. CDR1 is MGHRA and CDR2 is YSYEKL in the germline V gene. The J gene is TRBJ1-1, the V gene TRBV4-1; 9 positions match TRBD1. The sequences come from CD4+ or CD8+ T cells sorted from blood, collected in a trial of the OX40 agonist ivuxolimab. This receptor was taken from an adult with an advanced solid tumor such as melanoma, head and neck, liver or kidney cancer. The CDR3 protein is CASSQRQGVTEAFF. The CDR3 DNA reads TGCGCCAGCAGCCAGAGACAGGGGGTTACTGAAGCTTTCTTT.